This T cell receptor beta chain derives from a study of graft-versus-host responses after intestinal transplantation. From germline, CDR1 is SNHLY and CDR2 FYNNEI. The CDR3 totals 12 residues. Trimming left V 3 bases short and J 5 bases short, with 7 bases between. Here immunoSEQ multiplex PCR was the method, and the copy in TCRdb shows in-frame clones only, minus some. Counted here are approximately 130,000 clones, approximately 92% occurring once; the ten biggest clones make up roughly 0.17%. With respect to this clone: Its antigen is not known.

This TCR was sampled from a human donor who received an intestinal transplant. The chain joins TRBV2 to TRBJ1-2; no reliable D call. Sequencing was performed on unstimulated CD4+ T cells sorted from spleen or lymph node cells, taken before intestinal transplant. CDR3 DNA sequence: TGTGCCAGCAGTGAGAACCAATATGGCTACACCTTC. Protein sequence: CASSENQYGYTF. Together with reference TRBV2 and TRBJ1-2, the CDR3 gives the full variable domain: EPEVTQTPSHQVTQMGQEVILRCVPISNHLYFYWYRQILGQKVEFLVSFYNNEISEKSEIFDDQFSVERPDGSNFTLKIRSTKLEDSAMYFCASSENQYGYTFGSGTRLTVV.